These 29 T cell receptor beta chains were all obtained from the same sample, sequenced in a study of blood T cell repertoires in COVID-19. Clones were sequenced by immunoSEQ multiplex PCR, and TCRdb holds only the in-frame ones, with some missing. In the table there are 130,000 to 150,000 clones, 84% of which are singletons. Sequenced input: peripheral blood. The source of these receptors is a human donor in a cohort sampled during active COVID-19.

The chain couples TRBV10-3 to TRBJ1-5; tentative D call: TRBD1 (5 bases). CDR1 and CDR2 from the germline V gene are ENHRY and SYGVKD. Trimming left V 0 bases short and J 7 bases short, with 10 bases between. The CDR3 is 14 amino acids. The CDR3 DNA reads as TGTGCCATCAGTGAGTCGGGGGGTCCGCAGCCCCAGCATTTT. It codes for CAISESGGPQPQHF.

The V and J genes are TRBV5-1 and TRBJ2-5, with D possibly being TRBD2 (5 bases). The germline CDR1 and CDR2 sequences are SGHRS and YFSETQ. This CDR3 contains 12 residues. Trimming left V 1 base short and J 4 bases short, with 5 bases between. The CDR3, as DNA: TGCGCCAGCAGCTTGCGGGGAGAGACCCAGTACTTC. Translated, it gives CASSLRGETQYF. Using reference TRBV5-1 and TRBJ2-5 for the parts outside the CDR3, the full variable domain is KAGVTQTPRYLIKTRGQQVTLSCSPISGHRSVSWYQQTPGQGLQFLFEYFSETQRNKGNFPGRFSGRQFSNSRSEMNVSTLELGDSALYLCASSLRGETQYFGPGTRLLVL.

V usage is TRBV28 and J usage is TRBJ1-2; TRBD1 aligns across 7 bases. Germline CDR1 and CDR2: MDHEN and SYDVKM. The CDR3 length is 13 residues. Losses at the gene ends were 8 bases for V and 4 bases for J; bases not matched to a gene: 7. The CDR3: CASYDRATYGYTF. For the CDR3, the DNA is TGTGCCAGCTACGACAGGGCCACCTATGGCTACACCTTC.

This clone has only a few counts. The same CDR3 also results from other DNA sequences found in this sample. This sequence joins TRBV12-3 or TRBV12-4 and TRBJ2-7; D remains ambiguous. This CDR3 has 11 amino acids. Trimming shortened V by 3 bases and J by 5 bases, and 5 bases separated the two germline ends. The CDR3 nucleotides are TGTGCCAGCAGTTTCGGTCACGAGCAGTACTTC. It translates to CASSFGHEQYF.

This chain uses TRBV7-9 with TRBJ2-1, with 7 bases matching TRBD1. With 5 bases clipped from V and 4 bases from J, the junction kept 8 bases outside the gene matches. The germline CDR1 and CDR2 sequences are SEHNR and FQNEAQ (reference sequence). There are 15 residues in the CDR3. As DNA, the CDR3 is TGTGCCAGCAGCCCCCGGGACAGCCCTTACAATGAGCAGTTCTTC. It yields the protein CASSPRDSPYNEQFF.

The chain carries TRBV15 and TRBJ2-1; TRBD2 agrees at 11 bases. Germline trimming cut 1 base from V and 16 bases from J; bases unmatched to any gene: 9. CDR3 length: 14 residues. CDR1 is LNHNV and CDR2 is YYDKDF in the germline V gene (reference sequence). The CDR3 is CATSRVGVLAGVFF. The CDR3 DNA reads TGTGCCACCAGCAGAGTTGGTGTACTAGCGGGGGTCTTCTTC.

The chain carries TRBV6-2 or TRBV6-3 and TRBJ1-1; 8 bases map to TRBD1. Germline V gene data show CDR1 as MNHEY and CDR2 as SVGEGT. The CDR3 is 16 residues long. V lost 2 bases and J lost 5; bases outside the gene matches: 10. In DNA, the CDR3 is TGTGCCAGCAGTTACCCCAGGGGGCGCATAATAACTGAAGCTTTCTTT. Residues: CASSYPRGRIITEAFF.

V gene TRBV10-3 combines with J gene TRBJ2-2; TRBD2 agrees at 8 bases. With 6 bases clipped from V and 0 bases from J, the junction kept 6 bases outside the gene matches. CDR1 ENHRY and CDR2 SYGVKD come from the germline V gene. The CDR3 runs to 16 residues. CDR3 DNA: TGTGCCATCAGCTCCACTAGCGGCCCGAACACCGGGGAGCTGTTTTTT. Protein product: CAISSTSGPNTGELFF.

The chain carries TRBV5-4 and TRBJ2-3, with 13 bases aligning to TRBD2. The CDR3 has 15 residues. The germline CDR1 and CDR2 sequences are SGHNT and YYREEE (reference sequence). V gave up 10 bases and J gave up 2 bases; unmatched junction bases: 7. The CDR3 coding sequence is TGTGCCCTCCGTACTAGCGGGGGGGACACAGATACGCAGTATTTT. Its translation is CALRTSGGDTDTQYF.

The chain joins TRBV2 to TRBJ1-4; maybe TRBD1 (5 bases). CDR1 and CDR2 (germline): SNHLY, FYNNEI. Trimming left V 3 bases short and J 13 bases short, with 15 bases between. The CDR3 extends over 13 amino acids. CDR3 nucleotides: TGTGCCAGCAGTGATGTCGTCGGGGGGGGACTGTTTTTT. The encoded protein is CASSDVVGGGLFF.

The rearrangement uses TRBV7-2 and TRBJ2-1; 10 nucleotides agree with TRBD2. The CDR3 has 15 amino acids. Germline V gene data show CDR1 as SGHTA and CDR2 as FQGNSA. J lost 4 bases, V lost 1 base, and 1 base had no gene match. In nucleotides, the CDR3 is TGTGCCAGCAGCTTAGAACTAGCGGGGTACAATGAGCAGTTCTTC. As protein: CASSLELAGYNEQFF.

In nucleotides, the CDR3 is TGTGCCAGCAGCACAACAGGGGGCGGCAATGAGCAGTTCTTC. Its protein is CASSTTGGGNEQFF. This sequence joins TRBV7-3 and TRBJ2-1; 9 nucleotides match TRBD1. This CDR3 is built from 14 residues. J lost 6 bases, V lost 5 bases, and 5 bases had no gene match. CDR1 is SGHTA and CDR2 is FQGTGA in the germline V gene.

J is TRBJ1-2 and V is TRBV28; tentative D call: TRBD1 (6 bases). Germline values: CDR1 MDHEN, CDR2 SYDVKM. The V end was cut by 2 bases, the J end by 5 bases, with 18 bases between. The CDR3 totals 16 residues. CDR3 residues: CASSLRGKRREYGYTF. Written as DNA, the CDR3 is TGTGCCAGCAGTTTAAGGGGGAAACGGAGAGAATATGGCTACACCTTC.

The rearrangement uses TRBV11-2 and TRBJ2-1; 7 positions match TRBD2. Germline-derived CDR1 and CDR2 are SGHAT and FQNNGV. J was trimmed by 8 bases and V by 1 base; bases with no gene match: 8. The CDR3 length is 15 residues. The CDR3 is CASSLAGEAGHEQFF. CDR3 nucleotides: TGTGCCAGCAGCTTAGCCGGGGAAGCGGGGCATGAGCAGTTCTTC.

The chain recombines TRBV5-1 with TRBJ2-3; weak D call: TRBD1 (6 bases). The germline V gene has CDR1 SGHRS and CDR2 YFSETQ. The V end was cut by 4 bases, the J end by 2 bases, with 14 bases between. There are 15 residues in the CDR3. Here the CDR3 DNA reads TGCGCCAGCAGCGCGCCGGGACAATCCACAGATACGCAGTATTTT. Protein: CASSAPGQSTDTQYF.

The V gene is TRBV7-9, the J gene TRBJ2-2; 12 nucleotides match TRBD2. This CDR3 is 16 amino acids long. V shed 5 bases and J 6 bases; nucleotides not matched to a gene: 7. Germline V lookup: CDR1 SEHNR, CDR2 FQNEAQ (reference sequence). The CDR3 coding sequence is TGTGCCAGCAGCCTCCTCCTAGCGGGGGGGCCCGGGGAGCTGTTTTTT. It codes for CASSLLLAGGPGELFF.

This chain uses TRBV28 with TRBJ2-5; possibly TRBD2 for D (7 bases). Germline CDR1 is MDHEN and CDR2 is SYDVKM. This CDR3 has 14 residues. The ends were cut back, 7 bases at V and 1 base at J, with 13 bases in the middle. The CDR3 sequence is CASTLGGAQETQYF. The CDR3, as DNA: TGTGCCAGCACCCTTGGGGGGGCCCAAGAGACCCAGTACTTC.

CDR3 coding DNA: TGTGCCAGTAGTCCCCGGAGAAGCACAGATACGCAGTATTTT. Protein product: CASSPRRSTDTQYF. The rearrangement links TRBV19 to TRBJ2-3; D unclear. This CDR3 is 14 amino acids long. From germline, CDR1 is LNHDA and CDR2 SQIVND (reference sequence). The V gene lost 5 bases and the J gene lost 0 bases, with 9 bases spanning the gap.

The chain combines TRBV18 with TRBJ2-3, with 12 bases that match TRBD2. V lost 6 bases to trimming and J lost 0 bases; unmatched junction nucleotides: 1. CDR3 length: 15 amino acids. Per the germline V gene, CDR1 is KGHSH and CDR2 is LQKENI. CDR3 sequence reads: CASSLAGGSTDTQYF. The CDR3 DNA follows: TGTGCCAGCTCGCTAGCGGGAGGGAGCACAGATACGCAGTATTTT.

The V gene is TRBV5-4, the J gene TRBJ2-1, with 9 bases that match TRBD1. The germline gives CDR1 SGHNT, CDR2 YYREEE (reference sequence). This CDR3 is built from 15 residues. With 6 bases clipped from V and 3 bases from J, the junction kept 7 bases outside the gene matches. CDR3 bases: TGTGCCAGCATCCAGCCGGGACAGGGCTACAATGAGCAGTTCTTC. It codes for CASIQPGQGYNEQFF.

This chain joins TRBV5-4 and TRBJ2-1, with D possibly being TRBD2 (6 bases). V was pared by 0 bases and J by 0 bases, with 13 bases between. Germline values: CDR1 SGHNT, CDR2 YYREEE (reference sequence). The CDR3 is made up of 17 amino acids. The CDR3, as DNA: TGTGCCAGCAGCTTGGGGCTAGCGCAGAGCTCCTACAATGAGCAGTTCTTC. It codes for CASSLGLAQSSYNEQFF.

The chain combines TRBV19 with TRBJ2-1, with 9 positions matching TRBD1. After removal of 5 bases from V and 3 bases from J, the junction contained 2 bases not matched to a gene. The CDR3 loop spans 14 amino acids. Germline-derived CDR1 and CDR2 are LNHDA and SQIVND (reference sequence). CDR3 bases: TGTGCCAGTAGTGGACAGGGGCACTACAATGAGCAGTTCTTC. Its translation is CASSGQGHYNEQFF.

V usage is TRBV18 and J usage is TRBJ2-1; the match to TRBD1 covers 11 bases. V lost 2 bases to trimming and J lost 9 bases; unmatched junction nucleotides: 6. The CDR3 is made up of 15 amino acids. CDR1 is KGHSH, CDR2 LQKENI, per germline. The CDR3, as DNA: TGTGCCAGCTCACCAAGAGGACAGGGGGCGAGTGAGCAGTTCTTC. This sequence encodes CASSPRGQGASEQFF.

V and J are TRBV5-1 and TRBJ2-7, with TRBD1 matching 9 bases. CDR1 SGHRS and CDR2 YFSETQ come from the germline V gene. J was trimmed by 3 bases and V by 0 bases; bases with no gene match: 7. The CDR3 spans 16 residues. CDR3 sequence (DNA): TGCGCCAGCAGCTTGGCACTCGGACAGGGGAACTACGAGCAGTACTTC. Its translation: CASSLALGQGNYEQYF.

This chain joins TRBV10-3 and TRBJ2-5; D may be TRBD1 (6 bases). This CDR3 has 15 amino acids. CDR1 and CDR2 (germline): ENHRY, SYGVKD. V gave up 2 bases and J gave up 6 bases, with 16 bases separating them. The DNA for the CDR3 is TGTGCCATCAGTGAGGGTCAGGCAGGGGAAAAGACCCAGTACTTC. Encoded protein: CAISEGQAGEKTQYF.

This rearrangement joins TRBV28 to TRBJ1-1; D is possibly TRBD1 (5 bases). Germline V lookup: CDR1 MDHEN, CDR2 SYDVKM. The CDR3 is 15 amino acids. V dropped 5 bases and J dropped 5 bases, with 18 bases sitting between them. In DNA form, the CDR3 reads TGTGCCAGCAGTCCCCGGGCAGGGAGGGGAACTGAAGCTTTCTTT. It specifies CASSPRAGRGTEAFF. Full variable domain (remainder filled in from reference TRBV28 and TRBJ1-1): DVKVTQSSRYLVKRTGEKVFLECVQDMDHENMFWYRQDPGLGLRLIYFSYDVKMKEKGDIPEGYSVSREKKERFSLILESASTNQTSMYLCASSPRAGRGTEAFFGQGTRLTVV.

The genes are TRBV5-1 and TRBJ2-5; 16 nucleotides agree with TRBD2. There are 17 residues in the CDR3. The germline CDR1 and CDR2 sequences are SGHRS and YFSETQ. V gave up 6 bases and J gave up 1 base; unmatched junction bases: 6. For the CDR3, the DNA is TGCGCCAGCATCCCCGGGACTAGCGGGGGGGCCCAAGAGACCCAGTACTTC. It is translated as CASIPGTSGGAQETQYF.

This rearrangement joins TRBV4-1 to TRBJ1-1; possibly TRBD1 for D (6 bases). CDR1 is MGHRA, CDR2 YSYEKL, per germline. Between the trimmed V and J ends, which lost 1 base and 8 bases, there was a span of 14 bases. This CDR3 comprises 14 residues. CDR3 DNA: TGCGCCAGCAGCCAAGGGGGACAATGGGAAGAAGCTTTCTTT. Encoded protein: CASSQGGQWEEAFF.

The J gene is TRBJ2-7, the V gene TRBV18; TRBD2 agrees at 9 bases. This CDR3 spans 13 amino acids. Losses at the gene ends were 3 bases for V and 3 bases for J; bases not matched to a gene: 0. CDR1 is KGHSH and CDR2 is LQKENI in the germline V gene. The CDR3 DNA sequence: TGTGCCAGCTCACCTAGCGGGGGCTACGAGCAGTACTTC. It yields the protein CASSPSGGYEQYF.